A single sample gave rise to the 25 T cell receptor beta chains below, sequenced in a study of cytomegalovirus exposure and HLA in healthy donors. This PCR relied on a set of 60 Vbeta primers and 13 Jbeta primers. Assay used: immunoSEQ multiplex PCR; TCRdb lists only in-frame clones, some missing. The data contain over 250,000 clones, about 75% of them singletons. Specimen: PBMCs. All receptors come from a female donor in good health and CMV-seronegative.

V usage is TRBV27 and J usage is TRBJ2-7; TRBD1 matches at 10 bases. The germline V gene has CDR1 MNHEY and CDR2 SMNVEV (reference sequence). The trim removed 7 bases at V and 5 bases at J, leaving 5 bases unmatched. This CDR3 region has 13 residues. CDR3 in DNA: TGTGCCAGCAAGATGGGACAGGGGCACGAGCAGTACTTC. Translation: CASKMGQGHEQYF.

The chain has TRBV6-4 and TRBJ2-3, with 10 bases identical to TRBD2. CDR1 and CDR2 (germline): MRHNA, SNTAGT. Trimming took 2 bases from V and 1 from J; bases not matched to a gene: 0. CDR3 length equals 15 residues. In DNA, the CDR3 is TGTGCCAGCAGTGACCTAGCGGGAGGCACAGATACGCAGTATTTT. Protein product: CASSDLAGGTDTQYF.

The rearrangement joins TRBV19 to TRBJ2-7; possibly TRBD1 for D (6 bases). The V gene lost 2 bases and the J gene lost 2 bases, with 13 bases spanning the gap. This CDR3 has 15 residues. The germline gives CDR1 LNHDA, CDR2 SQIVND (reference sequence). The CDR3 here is CASSILQGPPYEQYF. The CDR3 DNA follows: TGTGCCAGTAGTATATTGCAGGGGCCCCCCTACGAGCAGTACTTC.

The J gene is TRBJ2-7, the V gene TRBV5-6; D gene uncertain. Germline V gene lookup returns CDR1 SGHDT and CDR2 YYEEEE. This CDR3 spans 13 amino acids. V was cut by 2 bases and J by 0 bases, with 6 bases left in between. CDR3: CASSFGRSYEQYF. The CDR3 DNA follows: TGTGCCAGCAGCTTTGGCCGCTCCTACGAGCAGTACTTC.

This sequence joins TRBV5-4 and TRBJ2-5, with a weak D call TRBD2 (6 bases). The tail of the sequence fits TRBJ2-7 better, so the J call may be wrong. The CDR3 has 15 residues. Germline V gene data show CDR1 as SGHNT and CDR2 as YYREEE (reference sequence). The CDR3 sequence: CASSLIGGKFYEQYF. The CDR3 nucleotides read TGTGCCAGCAGCTTGATTGGCGGGAAGTTCTACGAGCAGTACTTC.

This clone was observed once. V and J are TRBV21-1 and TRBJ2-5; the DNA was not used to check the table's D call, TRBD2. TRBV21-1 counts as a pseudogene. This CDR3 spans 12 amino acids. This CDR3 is CASTPPRETQYF. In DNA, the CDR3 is TGTGCCAGCACCCCCCCGCGGGAGACCCAGTACTTC.

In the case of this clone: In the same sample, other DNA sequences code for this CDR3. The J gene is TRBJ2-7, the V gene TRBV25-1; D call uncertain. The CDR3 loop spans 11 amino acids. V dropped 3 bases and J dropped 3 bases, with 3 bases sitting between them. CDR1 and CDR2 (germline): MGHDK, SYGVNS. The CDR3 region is CASSERYEQYF. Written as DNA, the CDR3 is TGTGCCAGCAGTGAGCGCTACGAGCAGTACTTC.

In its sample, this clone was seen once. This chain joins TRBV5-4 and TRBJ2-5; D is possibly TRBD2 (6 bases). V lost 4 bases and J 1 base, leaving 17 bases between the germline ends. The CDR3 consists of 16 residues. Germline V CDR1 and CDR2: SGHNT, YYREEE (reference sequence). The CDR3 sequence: CASSPGGRGLQETQYF. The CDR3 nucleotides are TGTGCCAGCAGCCCTGGTGGGCGGGGCCTCCAAGAGACCCAGTACTTC.

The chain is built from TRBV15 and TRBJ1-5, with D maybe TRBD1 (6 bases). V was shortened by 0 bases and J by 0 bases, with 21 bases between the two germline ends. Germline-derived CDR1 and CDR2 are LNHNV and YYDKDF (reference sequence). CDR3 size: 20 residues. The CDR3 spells CATSRDLGAFSATSNQPQHF. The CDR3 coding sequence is TGTGCCACCAGCAGAGATCTGGGGGCATTCTCCGCCACTAGCAATCAGCCCCAGCATTTT.

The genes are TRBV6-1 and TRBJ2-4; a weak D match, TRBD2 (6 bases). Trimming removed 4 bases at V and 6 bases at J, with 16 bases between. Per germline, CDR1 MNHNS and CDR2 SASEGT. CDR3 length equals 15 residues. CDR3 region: CASSVRTGRINIQYF. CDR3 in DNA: TGTGCCAGCAGTGTACGGACGGGGAGGATAAACATTCAGTACTTC.

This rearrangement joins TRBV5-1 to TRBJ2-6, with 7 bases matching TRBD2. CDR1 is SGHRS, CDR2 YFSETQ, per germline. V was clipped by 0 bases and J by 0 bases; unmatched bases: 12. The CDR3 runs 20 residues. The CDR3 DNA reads TGCGCCAGCAGCTTGGGGGGGTCTAGCGGACGAGGCTCTGGGGCCAACGTCCTGACTTTC. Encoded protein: CASSLGGSSGRGSGANVLTF.

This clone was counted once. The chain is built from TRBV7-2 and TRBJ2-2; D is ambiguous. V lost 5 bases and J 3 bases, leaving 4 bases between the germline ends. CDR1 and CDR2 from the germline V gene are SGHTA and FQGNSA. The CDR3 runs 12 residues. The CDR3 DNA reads TGTGCCAGCAGCCTTGACACCGGGGAGCTGTTTTTT. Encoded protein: CASSLDTGELFF. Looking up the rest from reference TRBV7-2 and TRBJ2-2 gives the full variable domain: GAGVSQSPSNKVTEKGKDVELRCDPISGHTALYWYRQSLGQGLEFLIYFQGNSAPDKSGLPSDRFSAERTGGSVSTLTIQRTQQEDSAVYLCASSLDTGELFFGEGSRLTVL.

The CDR3 nucleotides are TGTGCCAGCTCACCGGAGGGGGCAGGTCAGCCCCAGCATTTT. As protein: CASSPEGAGQPQHF. This chain connects TRBV18 to TRBJ1-5, with 7 bases aligning to TRBD1. This CDR3 is 14 amino acids long. Per germline, CDR1 KGHSH and CDR2 LQKENI. The J segment lost 6 bases and the V segment lost 3 bases, leaving 5 bases of the junction unmatched.

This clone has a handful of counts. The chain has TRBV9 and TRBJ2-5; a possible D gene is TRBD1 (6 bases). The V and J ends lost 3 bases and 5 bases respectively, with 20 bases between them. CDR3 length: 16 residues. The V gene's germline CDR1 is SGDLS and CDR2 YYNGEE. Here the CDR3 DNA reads TGTGCCAGCAGCGCACAGATACAGGGAACGGGGGAGACCCAGTACTTC. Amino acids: CASSAQIQGTGETQYF.

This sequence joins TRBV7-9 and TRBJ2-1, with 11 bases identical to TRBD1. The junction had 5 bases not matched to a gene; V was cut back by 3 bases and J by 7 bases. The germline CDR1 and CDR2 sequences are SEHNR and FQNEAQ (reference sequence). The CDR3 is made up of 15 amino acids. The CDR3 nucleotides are TGTGCCAGCAGCTTCGGGACAGGGGGTACAAATGAGCAGTTCTTC. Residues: CASSFGTGGTNEQFF.

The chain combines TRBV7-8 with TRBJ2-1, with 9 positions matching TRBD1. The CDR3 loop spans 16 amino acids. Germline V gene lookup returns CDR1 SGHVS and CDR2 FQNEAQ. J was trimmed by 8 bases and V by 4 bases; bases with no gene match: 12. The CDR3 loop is CASSSLRGTGFDEQFF. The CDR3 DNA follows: TGTGCCAGCAGCTCCCTTAGGGGGACAGGGTTCGATGAGCAGTTCTTC.

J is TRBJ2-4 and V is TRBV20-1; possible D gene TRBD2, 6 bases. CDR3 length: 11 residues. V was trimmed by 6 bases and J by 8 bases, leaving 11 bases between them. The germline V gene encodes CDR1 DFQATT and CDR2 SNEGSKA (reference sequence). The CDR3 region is CSADGGDIQYF. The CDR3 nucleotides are TGCAGTGCCGACGGGGGAGACATTCAGTACTTC.

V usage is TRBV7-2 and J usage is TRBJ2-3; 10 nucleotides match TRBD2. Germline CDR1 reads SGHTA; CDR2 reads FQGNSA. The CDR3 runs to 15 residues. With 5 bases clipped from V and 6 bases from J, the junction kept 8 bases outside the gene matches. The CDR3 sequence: CASSRRLAGSDTQYF. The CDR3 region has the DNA TGTGCCAGCAGCCGCCGACTAGCGGGTTCGGATACGCAGTATTTT.

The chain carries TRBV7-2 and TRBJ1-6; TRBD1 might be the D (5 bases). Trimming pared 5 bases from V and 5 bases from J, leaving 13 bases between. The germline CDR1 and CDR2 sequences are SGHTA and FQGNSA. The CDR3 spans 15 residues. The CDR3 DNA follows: TGTGCCAGCAGCGTTAGGGGCCAAAATAATTCACCCCTCCACTTT. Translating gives CASSVRGQNNSPLHF.

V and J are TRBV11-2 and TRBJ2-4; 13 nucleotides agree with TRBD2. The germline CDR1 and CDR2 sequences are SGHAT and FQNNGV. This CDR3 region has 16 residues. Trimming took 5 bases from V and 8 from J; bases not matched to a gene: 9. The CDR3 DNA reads TGTGCCAGCAGCGGACTAGCGGGAGTGTTTAGGGACATTCAGTACTTC. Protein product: CASSGLAGVFRDIQYF.

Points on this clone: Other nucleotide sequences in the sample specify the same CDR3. The CDR3 DNA is TGTGCCAGCAGTTTGAGTACTAGCGGGACTTACGAGCAGTACTTC. Translation gives CASSLSTSGTYEQYF. The V call is TRBV27, the J call TRBJ2-7; 10 nucleotides match TRBD2. The CDR3 consists of 15 residues. Germline V CDR1 and CDR2: MNHEY, SMNVEV (reference sequence). Trimming took 3 bases from V and 4 from J; bases not matched to a gene: 6.

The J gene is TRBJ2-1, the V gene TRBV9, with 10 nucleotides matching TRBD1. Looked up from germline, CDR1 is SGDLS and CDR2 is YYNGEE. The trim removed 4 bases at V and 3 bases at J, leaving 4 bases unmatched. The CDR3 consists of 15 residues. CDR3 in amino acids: CASSPRTGGYNEQFF. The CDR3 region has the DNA TGTGCCAGCAGCCCCAGGACAGGGGGCTACAATGAGCAGTTCTTC.

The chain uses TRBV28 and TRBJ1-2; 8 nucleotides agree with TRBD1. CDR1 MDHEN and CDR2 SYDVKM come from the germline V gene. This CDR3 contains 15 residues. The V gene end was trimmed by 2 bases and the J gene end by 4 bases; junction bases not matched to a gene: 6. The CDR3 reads CASSLGQGSFYGYTF. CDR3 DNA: TGTGCCAGCAGTTTAGGACAGGGCTCTTTCTATGGCTACACCTTC.

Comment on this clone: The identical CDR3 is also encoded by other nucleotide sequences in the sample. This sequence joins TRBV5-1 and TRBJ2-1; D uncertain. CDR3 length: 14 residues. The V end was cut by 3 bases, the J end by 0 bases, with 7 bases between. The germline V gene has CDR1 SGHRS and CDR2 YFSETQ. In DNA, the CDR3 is TGCGCCAGCAGCTCAGGAAACTCCTACAATGAGCAGTTCTTC. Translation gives CASSSGNSYNEQFF.

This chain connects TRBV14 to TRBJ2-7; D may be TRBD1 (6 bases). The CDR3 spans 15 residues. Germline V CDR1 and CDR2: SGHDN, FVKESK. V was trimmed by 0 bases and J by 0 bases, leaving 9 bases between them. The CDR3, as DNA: TGTGCCAGCAGCCAAGAGCAGGGGAGCTCCTACGAGCAGTACTTC. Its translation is CASSQEQGSSYEQYF.